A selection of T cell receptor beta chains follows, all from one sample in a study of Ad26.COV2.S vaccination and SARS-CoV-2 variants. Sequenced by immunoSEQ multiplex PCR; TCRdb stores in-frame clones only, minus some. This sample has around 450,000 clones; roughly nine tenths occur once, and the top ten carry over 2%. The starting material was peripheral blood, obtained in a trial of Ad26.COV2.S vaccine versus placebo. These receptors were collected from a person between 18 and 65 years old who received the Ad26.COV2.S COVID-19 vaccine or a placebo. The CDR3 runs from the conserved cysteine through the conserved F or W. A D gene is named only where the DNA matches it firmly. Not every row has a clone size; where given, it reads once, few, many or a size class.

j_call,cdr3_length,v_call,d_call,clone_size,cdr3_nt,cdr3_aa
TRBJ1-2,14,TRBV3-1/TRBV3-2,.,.,TGTGCCAGCAGCCATATGCAGGGGTCACACGGCTACACCTTC,CASSHMQGSHGYTF
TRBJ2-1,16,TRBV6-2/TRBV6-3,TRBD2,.,TGTGCCAGCAGTTATCAGCGGGGAAGCTCCTACAATGAGCAGTTCTTC,CASSYQRGSSYNEQFF
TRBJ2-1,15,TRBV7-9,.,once,TGTGCCAGCAGTTCGACTCAGCGGAGTTACAATGAGCAGTTCTTC,CASSSTQRSYNEQFF
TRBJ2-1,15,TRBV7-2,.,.,TGTGCCAGCAGCTTACGTCGCGGGGAGTACAATGAGCAGTTCTTC,CASSLRRGEYNEQFF
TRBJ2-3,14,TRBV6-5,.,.,TGTGCCAGCACCCTCAGGGTGGGCACAGATACGCAGTATTTT,CASTLRVGTDTQYF
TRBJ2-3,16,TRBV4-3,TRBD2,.,TGCGCCAGCAGCCAGCGAGGACTAGCGGGACTAGATACGCAGTATTTT,CASSQRGLAGLDTQYF
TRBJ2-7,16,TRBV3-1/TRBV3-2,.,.,TGTGCCAGCAGCCAAGCAACGGCGCTGCCTGTATACGAGCAGTACTTC,CASSQATALPVYEQYF
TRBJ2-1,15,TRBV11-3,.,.,TGTGCCAGCAGCTTAGGGGGCCCGGGACACAATGAGCAGTTCTTC,CASSLGGPGHNEQFF
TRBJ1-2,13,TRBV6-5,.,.,TGTGCCAGCTGCCCCCCCGGGTCCTATGGCTACACCTTC,CASCPPGSYGYTF
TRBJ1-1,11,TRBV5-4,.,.,TGTGCCAGCAGCTTAAACACTGAAGCTTTCTTT,CASSLNTEAFF
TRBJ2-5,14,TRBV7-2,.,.,TGTGCCAGCAGCTTACGGGGGGCCCAAGAGACCCAGTACTTC,CASSLRGAQETQYF
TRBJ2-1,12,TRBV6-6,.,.,TGTGCCAGCAGTCTATCTAGCAATGAGCAGTTCTTC,CASSLSSNEQFF
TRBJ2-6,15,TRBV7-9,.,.,TGTGCCAGCAGCCGCGCCGGGCCTGGGGCCAACGTCCTGACTTTC,CASSRAGPGANVLTF
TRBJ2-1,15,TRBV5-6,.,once,TGTGCCAGCAGCTTGGGACAGCCCTCCTACAATGAGCAGTTCTTC,CASSLGQPSYNEQFF
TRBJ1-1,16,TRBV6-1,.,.,TGTGCCAGCAGTGACGCAGGCCAGAGTCCGAACACTGAAGCTTTCTTT,CASSDAGQSPNTEAFF
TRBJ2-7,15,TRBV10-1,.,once,TGCGCCAGCCCAAAGCAGTATGGTAGCTCCTACGAGCAGTACTTC,CASPKQYGSSYEQYF
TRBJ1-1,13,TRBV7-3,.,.,TGTGCCAGCAGCTTAGACCAGGACACTGAAGCTTTCTTT,CASSLDQDTEAFF
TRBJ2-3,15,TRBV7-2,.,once,TGTGCCAGCAGCTTAGCGGCGGGACCCACAGATACGCAGTATTTT,CASSLAAGPTDTQYF
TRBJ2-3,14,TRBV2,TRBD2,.,TGTGCCAGCGCCCCCGGACTAGCCCCAGATACGCAGTATTTT,CASAPGLAPDTQYF
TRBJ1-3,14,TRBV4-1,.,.,TGCGCCAGCAGCCCCTATGCCGTTGGAAACACCATATATTTT,CASSPYAVGNTIYF
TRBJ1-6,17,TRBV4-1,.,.,TGCGCCAGCAGCCAAGAGGGGGTTGGCCCCTATAATTCACCCCTCCACTTT,CASSQEGVGPYNSPLHF
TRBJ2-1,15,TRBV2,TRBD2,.,TGTGCCAGCAGTGAATGGGCCAGCGGGGGAATTGAGCAGTTCTTC,CASSEWASGGIEQFF
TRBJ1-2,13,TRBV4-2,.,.,TGTGCCAGCAGGGAACAGGGTTACAGGGGCTACACCTTC,CASREQGYRGYTF
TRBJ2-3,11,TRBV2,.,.,TGTGCCAGCAGTGTCACAGATACGCAGTATTTT,CASSVTDTQYF
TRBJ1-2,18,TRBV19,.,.,TGTGCCAGTAGTATGGGGGTCTGGGAGCCAAAAGCTAACTATGGCTACACCTTC,CASSMGVWEPKANYGYTF
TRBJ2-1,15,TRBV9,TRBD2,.,TGTGCCAGCAGCGTAGACGGGGGGGCCTACAATGAGCAGTTCTTC,CASSVDGGAYNEQFF
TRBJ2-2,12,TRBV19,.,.,TGTGCCAGTGGCAGGGCCACCGGGGAGCTGTTTTTT,CASGRATGELFF
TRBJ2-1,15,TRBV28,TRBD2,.,TGTGCCAGCAGTACTAGCGGGGAGAACTACAATGAGCAGTTCTTC,CASSTSGENYNEQFF
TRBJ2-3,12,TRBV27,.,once,TGTGCCAGCACCAACTTGAGGGGTACGCAGTATTTT,CASTNLRGTQYF
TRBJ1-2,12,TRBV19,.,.,TGTGCCAGCGACAGGCGCAACTATGGCTACACCTTC,CASDRRNYGYTF
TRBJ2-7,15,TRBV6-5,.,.,TGTGCCAGCATGCCGCCCGGGACCGACCCCTACGAGCAGTACTTC,CASMPPGTDPYEQYF
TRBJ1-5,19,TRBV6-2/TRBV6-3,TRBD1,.,TGTGCCAGCAGCCGGAGTCCGGGACAGGGGGAAGGGACTGATCAGCCCCAGCATTTT,CASSRSPGQGEGTDQPQHF
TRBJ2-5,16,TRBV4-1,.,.,TGCGCCAGCAGCCAAGATTTGGGGCAAATCCAAGAGACCCAGTACTTC,CASSQDLGQIQETQYF
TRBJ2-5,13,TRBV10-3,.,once,TGTGCCATCAGTGAGTGGGACCAAGAGACCCAGTACTTC,CAISEWDQETQYF
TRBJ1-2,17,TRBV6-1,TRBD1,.,TGTGCCAGCAGTGAAGTCCAGGGGGCCCCATCGATCTATGGCTACACCTTC,CASSEVQGAPSIYGYTF
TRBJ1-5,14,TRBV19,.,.,TGTGCCAGTGGAATGGTTGGTTTCAATCAGCCCCAGCATTTT,CASGMVGFNQPQHF
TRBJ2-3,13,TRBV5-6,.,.,TGTGCCAGCAGCACCTGGTCCACAGATACGCAGTATTTT,CASSTWSTDTQYF
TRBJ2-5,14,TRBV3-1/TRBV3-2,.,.,TGTGCCAGCAGGACGACGACAAGTAAAGAGACCCAGTACTTC,CASRTTTSKETQYF
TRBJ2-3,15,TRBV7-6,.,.,TGTGCCAGCAGCTTGAGTAGCGGCTTTAGGGATACGCAGTATTTT,CASSLSSGFRDTQYF
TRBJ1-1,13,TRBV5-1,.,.,TGCGCCAGCAGCTCGATTCCCAGGGGTGAAGCTTTCTTT,CASSSIPRGEAFF
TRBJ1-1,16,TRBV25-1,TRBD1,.,TGTGCCAGCAGTGCAGATGTGGGGACAGGGAGAGCTGAAGCTTTCTTT,CASSADVGTGRAEAFF
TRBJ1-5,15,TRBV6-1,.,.,TGTGCCAGCAGTGAAGCTGTGGCAGGGTGGCAGCCCCAGCATTTT,CASSEAVAGWQPQHF
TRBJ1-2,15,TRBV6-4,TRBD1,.,TGTGCCAGCAGTCCCGGGACAGGGGGCTTTGGCGGCTACACCTTC,CASSPGTGGFGGYTF
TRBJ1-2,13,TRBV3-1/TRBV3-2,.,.,TGTGCCAGCAGCCAGGCCCCCGGACAGCTCAGCACCTTC,CASSQAPGQLSTF
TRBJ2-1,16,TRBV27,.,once,TGTGCCAGCAGTTTTCTTGGGGGCGGGGGTTACAATGAGCAGTTCTTC,CASSFLGGGGYNEQFF
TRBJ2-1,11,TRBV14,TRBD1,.,TGTGCCAGCAGCCAAGGACAGGGGTTACTCTTC,CASSQGQGLLF
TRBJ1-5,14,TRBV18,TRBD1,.,TGTGCCAGCTCACCGGGACAGGGTACGGGGCCCCAGCATTTT,CASSPGQGTGPQHF
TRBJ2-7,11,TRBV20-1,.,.,TGCAGTGCCCCGAGGGCCCCCGAGCAGTACTTC,CSAPRAPEQYF
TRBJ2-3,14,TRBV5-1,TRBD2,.,TGCGCCAGCAGTGAGACTAGCGGCACAGATACGCAGTATTTT,CASSETSGTDTQYF
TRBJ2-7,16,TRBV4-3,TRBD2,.,TGCGCCAGCAGCCAAGGGGTAGCGGGGGGACATTACGAGCAGTACTTC,CASSQGVAGGHYEQYF
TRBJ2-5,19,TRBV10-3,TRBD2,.,TGTGCCATCAGTGATAATCCCGGGGACGGCGGGAGGGCCAAAGAGACCCAGTACTTC,CAISDNPGDGGRAKETQYF
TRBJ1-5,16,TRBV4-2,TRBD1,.,TGTGCCAGCAGCCAAGTCACCGACAGGGGCAATCAGCCCCAGCATTTT,CASSQVTDRGNQPQHF
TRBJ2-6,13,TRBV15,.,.,TGTGCCACCAGCAACTCTGGGGCCAACGTCCTGACTTTC,CATSNSGANVLTF
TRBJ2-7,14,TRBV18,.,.,TGTGCCAGCTCACCATCTAGTGTATCCTACGAGCAGTACTTC,CASSPSSVSYEQYF
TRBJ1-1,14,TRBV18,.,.,TGTGCCAGCTCACCTGGGCAGACTGACACTGAAGCTTTCTTT,CASSPGQTDTEAFF
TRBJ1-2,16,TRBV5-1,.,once,TGCGCCAGCAGCTTGGGCTTCCTTGAGACAGGCTATGGCTACACCTTC,CASSLGFLETGYGYTF
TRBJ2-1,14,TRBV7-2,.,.,TGTGCCAGCGGGAGCTCGAGCTCCTACAATGAGCAGTTCTTC,CASGSSSSYNEQFF
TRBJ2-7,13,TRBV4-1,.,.,TGCGCCAGCAGCCCTCCCTCTAGCTACGAGCAGTACTTC,CASSPPSSYEQYF